Below, one T cell receptor beta chain is given with its context. Its antigen is currently unknown. All donors with ophthalmopathy were recorded as having moderate-to-severe activity, CAS ≥3, NOSPECS ≥4 and a duration under 3 months. PBMCs had their origin in fresh peripheral blood (about 10 ml). V shed 4 bases, J shed 3 bases, and the junction held 2 bases outside the gene matches. CDR1 is SNHLY and CDR2 is FYNNEI in the germline V gene. The CDR3 has 13 residues. The data are from a study of Graves' ophthalmopathy and Graves' hyperthyroidism. General study findings and limits: Sensitivity reached approximately 85% and specificity over 65% for a 13-signature model separating ophthalmopathy from stable hyperthyroidism. The model forecast ophthalmopathy progression, reaching roughly 70% sensitivity and around 72% specificity.

RNA served as the template for amplifying TCR beta CDR3 regions. A first-round RT-PCR used HTBI primers, followed by a second-round multiplex PCR. TCRdb independently ran MiXCR on the multiplex PCR reads; one entry per CDR3 protein. The sample includes about 700,000 distinct CDR3 sequences, 35% to 50% seen only once; the top ten take about 3.3%. The J gene is TRBJ1-1, the V gene TRBV2; 7 bases fit TRBD1. The specimen was peripheral blood. The receptor was isolated from an adult man with Graves' ophthalmopathy. CDR3 region: CASSGGGYTEAFF. Written as DNA, the CDR3 is TGTGCCAGCAGTGGAGGGGGCTACACTGAAGCTTTCTTT.